This T cell receptor (beta chain) was obtained from a study of blood T cell repertoires in COVID-19. Overall study context: The analysed material was cDNA or gDNA that came from T cells, B-cell-depleted T cells, or PBMCs.

Looked up from germline, CDR1 is MNHEY and CDR2 is SVGAGI. The CDR3 has 14 residues. The V end lost 6 bases, the J end lost 1 base, and 12 bases lay between the germline ends. The assay was immunoSEQ multiplex PCR, and TCRdb's table has in-frame clones only and misses some. The data hold 200,000 to 250,000 clones, with just under 85% observed a single time. The sequencing sample was made of peripheral blood. The V gene is TRBV6-5, the J gene TRBJ1-1; D remains ambiguous. The sequence was obtained from a man older than 75 with acute or convalescent COVID-19. The CDR3 protein is CASRTGTTNTEAFF. The CDR3 DNA is TGTGCCAGCAGAACGGGAACCACGAACACTGAAGCTTTCTTT.